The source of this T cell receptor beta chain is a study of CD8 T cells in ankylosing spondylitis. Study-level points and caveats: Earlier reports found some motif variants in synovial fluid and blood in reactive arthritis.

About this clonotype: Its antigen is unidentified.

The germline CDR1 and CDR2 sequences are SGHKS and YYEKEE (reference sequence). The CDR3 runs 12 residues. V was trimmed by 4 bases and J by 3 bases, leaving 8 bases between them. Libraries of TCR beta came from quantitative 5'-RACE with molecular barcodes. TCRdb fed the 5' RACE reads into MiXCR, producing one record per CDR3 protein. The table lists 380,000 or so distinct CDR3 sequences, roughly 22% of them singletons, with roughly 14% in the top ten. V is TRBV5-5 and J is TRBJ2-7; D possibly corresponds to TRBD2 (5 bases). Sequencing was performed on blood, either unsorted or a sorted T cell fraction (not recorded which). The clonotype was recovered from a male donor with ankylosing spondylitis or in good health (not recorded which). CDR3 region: CASSTADYEQYF. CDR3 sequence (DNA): TGTGCCAGCAGCACAGCGGACTACGAGCAGTACTTC.